The 7 T cell receptor beta chains listed next were all sequenced from one sample in a study of cytomegalovirus exposure and HLA in healthy donors. Amplification used 60 Vbeta primers and 13 Jbeta primers. Clones were sequenced by immunoSEQ multiplex PCR, and TCRdb holds only the in-frame ones, with some missing. The data show about 160,000 clones, 70% to 80% seen once. The material sequenced was PBMCs. The source is a middle-aged man in good health and CMV-seronegative.

This rearrangement joins TRBV10-3 to TRBJ1-5, with TRBD1 identical over 9 bases. The CDR3 sequence is 15 residues long. The V gene end was trimmed by 0 bases and the J gene end by 4 bases; junction bases not matched to a gene: 1. The germline V gene has CDR1 ENHRY and CDR2 SYGVKD. Here the CDR3 DNA reads TGTGCCATCAGTGAGTCTGGGACAGGGAATCAGCCCCAGCATTTT. Translation: CAISESGTGNQPQHF.

This sequence joins TRBV28 and TRBJ2-3, with a possible D match to TRBD1 (6 bases). The V end lost 6 bases, the J end lost 7 bases, and 14 bases lay between the germline ends. Per the germline V gene, CDR1 is MDHEN and CDR2 is SYDVKM. CDR3 length: 13 amino acids. As DNA, the CDR3 is TGTGCCAGCAGAAAGATTGACAGGTATACGCAGTATTTT. Translation gives CASRKIDRYTQYF.

This clone was seen once. The genes are TRBV5-1 and TRBJ1-1, with D unclear. V gave up 4 bases and J gave up 7 bases, with 8 bases separating them. Per the germline V gene, CDR1 is SGHRS and CDR2 is YFSETQ. The CDR3 extends over 11 amino acids. The CDR3 DNA reads as TGCGCCAGCAGCAGTAACTTTGAAGCTTTCTTT. This gives the protein CASSSNFEAFF.

In its sample, this clone was seen once. The chain is built from TRBV30 and TRBJ2-7; the D gene is possibly TRBD2 (6 bases). This CDR3 spans 13 amino acids. The V end was cut by 3 bases, the J end by 4 bases, with 13 bases between. CDR1 and CDR2 (germline): GTSNPN, SVGIG (reference sequence). The CDR3 DNA reads as TGTGCCTGGAGAGGGTCAGGGAGGTACGAGCAGTACGTC. This translates into CAWRGSGRYEQYV.

The chain carries TRBV6-5 and TRBJ2-7; 10 positions agree with TRBD2. This CDR3 contains 14 residues. CDR1 and CDR2 from the germline V gene are MNHEY and SVGAGI. V gave up 8 bases and J gave up 3 bases; unmatched junction bases: 7. As DNA, the CDR3 is TGTGCCAGCGGACCTAGCGGGAGAATCTACGAGCAGTACTTC. This gives the protein CASGPSGRIYEQYF.

This clone was detected a few times. The chain has TRBV9 and TRBJ2-2, with D possibly matching TRBD1 (6 bases). The V gene's germline CDR1 is SGDLS and CDR2 YYNGEE. There are 15 residues in the CDR3. V was trimmed by 2 bases and J by 1 base, leaving 9 bases between them. Written as DNA, the CDR3 is TGTGCCAGCAGCGTTTTGGACAGGAACACCGGGGAGCTGTTTTTT. It translates to CASSVLDRNTGELFF. Drawing the rest from reference TRBV9 and TRBJ2-2, the complete variable domain is DSGVTQTPKHLITATGQRVTLRCSPRSGDLSVYWYQQSLDQGLQFLIQYYNGEERAKGNILERFSAQQFPDLHSELNLSSLELGDSALYFCASSVLDRNTGELFFGEGSRLTVL.

The chain links TRBV6-1 to TRBJ1-1, with 10 bases identical to TRBD1. Trimming removed 4 bases from V and 4 bases from J; junction bases left unmatched: 3. From germline, CDR1 is MNHNS and CDR2 SASEGT. The CDR3 sequence is 14 residues long. The CDR3 is CASSGWTGGTEAFF. As DNA, the CDR3 is TGTGCCAGCAGTGGCTGGACAGGGGGCACTGAAGCTTTCTTT.